This T cell receptor beta chain was sequenced for a study of post-analysis software for immune sequencing data. This clonotype was observed a few times. Its target is not known. Overall study results and limits: TRBV5-6, TRBV5-1 and TRBV20-1 were among roughly five TRBV segments more frequent in patients than controls. Multiple sclerosis patients had significantly lower normalized Chao1 diversity than controls.

The CDR3 is 17 amino acids. Germline CDR1 LGHDT, CDR2 YNNKEL (reference sequence). The ends lost 0 bases at V and 7 bases at J; junction bases unmatched: 4. Incorporated into the TCR beta cDNA libraries were unique molecular identifiers, which served to reduce PCR and sequencing biases. MiXCR, applied by TCRdb to the PCR reads, yields one record per CDR3 protein. The repertoire holds approximately 690,000 distinct CDR3 sequences, approximately 60% seen once, with approximately 10% in the top ten. The chain carries TRBV3-1 and TRBJ2-1; 15 positions match TRBD2. The sequence came from a girl under 10 years old with multiple sclerosis. Sample: blood. The CDR3, as DNA: TGTGCCAGCAGCCAAGATGAGGGACTAGCGGGAGGTAATGAGCAGTTCTTC. Translating it yields CASSQDEGLAGGNEQFF.